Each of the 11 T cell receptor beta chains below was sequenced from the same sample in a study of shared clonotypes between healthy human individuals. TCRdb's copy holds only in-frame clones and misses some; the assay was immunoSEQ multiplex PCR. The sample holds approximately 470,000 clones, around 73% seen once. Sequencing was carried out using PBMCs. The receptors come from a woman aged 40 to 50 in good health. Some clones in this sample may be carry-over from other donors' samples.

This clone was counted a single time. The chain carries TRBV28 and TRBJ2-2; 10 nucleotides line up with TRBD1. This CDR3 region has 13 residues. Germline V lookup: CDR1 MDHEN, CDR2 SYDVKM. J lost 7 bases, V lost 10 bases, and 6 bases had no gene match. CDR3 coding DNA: TGTGCCATCCGGGACAGGGGTTTCGGGGAGCTGTTTTTT. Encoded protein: CAIRDRGFGELFF. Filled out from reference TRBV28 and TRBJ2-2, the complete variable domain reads DVKVTQSSRYLVKRTGEKVFLECVQDMDHENMFWYRQDPGLGLRLIYFSYDVKMKEKGDIPEGYSVSREKKERFSLILESASTNQTSMYLCAIRDRGFGELFFGEGSRLTVL.

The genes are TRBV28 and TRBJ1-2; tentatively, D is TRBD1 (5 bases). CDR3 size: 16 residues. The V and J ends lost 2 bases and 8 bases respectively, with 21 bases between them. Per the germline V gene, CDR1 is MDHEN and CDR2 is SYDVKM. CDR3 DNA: TGTGCCAGCAGTTTAAGCACGCCGAGCCAGGGAGGCGGCTACACCTTC. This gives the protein CASSLSTPSQGGGYTF.

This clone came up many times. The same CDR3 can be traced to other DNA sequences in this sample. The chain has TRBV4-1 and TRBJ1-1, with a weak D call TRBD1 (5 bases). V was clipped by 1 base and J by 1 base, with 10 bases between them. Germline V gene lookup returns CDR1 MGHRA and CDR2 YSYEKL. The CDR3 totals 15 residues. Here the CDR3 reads CASSQGLTGNTEAFF. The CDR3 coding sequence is TGCGCCAGCAGCCAAGGCCTTACAGGGAACACTGAAGCTTTCTTT.

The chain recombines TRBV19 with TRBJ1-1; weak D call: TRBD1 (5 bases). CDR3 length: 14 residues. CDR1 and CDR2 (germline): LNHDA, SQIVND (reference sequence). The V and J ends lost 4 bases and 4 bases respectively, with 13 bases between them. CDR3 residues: CASSNRDWGTEAFF. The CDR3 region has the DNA TGTGCCAGTAGTAACCGGGACTGGGGCACTGAAGCTTTCTTT.

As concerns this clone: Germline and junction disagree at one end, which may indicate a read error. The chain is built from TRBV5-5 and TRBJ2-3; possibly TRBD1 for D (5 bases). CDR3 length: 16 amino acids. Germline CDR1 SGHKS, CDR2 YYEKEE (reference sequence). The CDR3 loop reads CASSLEARASTDAQYF. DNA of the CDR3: TGTGCCAGCAGCTTGGAGGCCAGGGCCAGCACAGATGCGCAGTATTTT.

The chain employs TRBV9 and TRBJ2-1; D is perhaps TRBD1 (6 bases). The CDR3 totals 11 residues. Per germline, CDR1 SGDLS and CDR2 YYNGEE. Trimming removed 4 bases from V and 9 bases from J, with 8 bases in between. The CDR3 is CASSQGSEQFF. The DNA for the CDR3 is TGTGCCAGCAGCCAGGGGAGTGAGCAGTTCTTC.

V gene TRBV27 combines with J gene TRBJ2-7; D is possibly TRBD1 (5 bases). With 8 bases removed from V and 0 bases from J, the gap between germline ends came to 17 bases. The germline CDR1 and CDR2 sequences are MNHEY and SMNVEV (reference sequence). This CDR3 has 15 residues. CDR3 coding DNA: TGTGCCAGCGGCTCAGGGCTTCTGAGCTCCTACGAGCAGTACTTC. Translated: CASGSGLLSSYEQYF.

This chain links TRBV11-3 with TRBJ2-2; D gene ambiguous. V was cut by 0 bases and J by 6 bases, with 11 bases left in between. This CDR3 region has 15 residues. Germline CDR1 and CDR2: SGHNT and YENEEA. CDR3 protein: CASSLESNRAGELFF. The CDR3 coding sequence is TGTGCCAGCAGCTTAGAGTCCAACAGAGCCGGGGAGCTGTTTTTT.

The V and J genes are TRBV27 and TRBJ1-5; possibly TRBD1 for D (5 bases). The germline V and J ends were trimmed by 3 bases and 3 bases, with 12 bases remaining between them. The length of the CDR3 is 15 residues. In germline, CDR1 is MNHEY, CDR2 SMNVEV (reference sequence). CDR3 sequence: CASSFAQGLNQPQHF. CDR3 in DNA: TGTGCCAGCAGTTTCGCTCAGGGACTCAATCAGCCCCAGCATTTT.

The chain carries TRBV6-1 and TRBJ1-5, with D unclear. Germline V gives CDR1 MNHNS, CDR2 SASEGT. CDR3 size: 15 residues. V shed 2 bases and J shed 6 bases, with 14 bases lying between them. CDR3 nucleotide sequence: TGTGCCAGCAGTGAATTGATCGCGTGGGGTCAGCCCCAGCATTTT. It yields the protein CASSELIAWGQPQHF.

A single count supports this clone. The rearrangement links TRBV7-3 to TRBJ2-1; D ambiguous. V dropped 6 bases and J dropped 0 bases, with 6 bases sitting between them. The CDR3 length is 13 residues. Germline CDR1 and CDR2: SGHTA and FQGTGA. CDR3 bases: TGTGCCAGCAGTGAAAGCTCCTACAATGAGCAGTTCTTC. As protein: CASSESSYNEQFF. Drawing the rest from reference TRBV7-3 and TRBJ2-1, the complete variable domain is GAGVSQTPSNKVTEKGKYVELRCDPISGHTALYWYRQSLGQGPEFLIYFQGTGAADDSGLPNDRFFAVRPEGSVSTLKIQRTERGDSAVYLCASSESSYNEQFFGPGTRLTVL.